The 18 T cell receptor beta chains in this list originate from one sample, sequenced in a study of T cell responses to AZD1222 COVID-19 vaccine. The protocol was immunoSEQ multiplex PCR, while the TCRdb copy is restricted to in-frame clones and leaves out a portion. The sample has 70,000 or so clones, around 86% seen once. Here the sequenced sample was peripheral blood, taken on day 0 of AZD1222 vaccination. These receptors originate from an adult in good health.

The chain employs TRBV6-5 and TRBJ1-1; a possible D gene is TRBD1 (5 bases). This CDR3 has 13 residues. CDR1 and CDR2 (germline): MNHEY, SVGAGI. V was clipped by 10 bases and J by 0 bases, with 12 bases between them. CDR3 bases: TGTGCCACTAGACGGGGCGTGAACACTGAAGCTTTCTTT. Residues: CATRRGVNTEAFF.

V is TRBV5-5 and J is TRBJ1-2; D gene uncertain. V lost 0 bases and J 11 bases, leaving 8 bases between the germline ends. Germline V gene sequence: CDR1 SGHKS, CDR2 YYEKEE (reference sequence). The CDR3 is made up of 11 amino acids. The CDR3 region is CASSLDSVYTF. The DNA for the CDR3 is TGTGCCAGCAGCTTGGATTCGGTATACACCTTC.

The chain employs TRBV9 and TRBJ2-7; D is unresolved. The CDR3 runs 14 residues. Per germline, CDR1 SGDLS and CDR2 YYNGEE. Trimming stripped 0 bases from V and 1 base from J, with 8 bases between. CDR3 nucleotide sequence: TGTGCCAGCAGCGTAGATGGGGTTTCCTACGAGCAGTACTTC. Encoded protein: CASSVDGVSYEQYF.

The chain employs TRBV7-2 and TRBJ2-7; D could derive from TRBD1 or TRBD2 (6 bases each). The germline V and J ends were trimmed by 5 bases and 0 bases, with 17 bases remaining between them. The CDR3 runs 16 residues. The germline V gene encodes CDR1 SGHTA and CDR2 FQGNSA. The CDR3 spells CASSRRVGGSSYEQYF. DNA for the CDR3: TGTGCCAGCAGCCGCCGTGTGGGGGGCAGCTCCTACGAGCAGTACTTC. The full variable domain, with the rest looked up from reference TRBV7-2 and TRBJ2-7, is GAGVSQSPSNKVTEKGKDVELRCDPISGHTALYWYRQSLGQGLEFLIYFQGNSAPDKSGLPSDRFSAERTGGSVSTLTIQRTQQEDSAVYLCASSRRVGGSSYEQYFGPGTRLTVT.

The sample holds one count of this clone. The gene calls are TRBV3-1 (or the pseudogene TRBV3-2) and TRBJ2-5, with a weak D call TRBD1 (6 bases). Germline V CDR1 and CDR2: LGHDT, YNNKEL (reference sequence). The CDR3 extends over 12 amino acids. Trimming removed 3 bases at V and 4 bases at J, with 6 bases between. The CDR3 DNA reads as TGTGCCAGCAGCCAGGACAGAGAGACCCAGTACTTC. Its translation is CASSQDRETQYF.

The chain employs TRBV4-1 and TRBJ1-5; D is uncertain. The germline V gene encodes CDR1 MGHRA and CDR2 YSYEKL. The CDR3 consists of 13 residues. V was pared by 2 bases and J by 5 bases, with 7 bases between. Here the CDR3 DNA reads TGCGCCAGCAGCCAATTCACAGATCAGCCCCAGCATTTT. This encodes CASSQFTDQPQHF.

The CDR3 DNA follows: TGTGCCAGCAGTGACCGAGGAAAAGAGGAGCAGTACTTC. Amino acid sequence: CASSDRGKEEQYF. V is TRBV25-1 and J is TRBJ2-7; D remains unclear. V lost 3 bases to trimming and J lost 7 bases, with 13 bases between them. The CDR3 has 13 amino acids. Germline assignment: CDR1 MGHDK and CDR2 SYGVNS.

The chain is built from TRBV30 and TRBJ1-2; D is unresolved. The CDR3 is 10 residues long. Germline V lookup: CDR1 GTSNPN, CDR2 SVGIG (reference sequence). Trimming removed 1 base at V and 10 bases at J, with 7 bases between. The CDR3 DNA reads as TGTGCCTGGAGTGATCGGGTCTACACCTTC. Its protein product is CAWSDRVYTF.

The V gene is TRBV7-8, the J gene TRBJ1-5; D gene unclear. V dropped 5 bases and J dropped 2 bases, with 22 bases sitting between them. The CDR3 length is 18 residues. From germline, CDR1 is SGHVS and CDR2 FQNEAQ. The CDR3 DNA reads TGTGCCAGCAGCCCCTTGGGTTTCGTTTACGTTGGCAATCAGCCCCAGCATTTT. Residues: CASSPLGFVYVGNQPQHF.

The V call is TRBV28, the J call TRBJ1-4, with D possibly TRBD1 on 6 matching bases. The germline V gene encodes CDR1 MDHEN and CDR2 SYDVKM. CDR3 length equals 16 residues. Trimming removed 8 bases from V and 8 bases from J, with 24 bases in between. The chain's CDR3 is CASGTEGGAGAEKLFF. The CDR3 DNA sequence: TGTGCCAGCGGTACGGAGGGGGGGGCGGGAGCCGAAAAACTGTTTTTT.

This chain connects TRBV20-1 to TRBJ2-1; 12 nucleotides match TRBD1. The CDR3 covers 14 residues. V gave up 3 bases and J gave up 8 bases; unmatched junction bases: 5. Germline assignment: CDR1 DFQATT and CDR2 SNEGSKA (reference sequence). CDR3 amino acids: CSASRDRGHDEQFF. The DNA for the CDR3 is TGCAGTGCTAGTAGGGACAGGGGGCATGATGAGCAGTTCTTC.

The CDR3 loop is CASSLADEQFF. The CDR3 DNA reads as TGTGCCAGCAGCTTGGCCGACGAGCAGTTCTTC. The chain combines TRBV5-4 with TRBJ2-1; D remains ambiguous. This CDR3 comprises 11 residues. V lost 0 bases to trimming and J lost 10 bases, with 5 bases between them. Germline CDR1 and CDR2: SGHNT and YYREEE (reference sequence).

The CDR3 spells CASSMIGTGSDQPQHF. In DNA, the CDR3 is TGTGCCAGTAGTATGATCGGGACAGGGTCCGATCAGCCCCAGCATTTT. The chain uses TRBV19 and TRBJ1-5, with 9 bases aligning to TRBD1. The junction had 8 bases not matched to a gene; V was cut back by 3 bases and J by 5 bases. Germline V gives CDR1 LNHDA, CDR2 SQIVND (reference sequence). The CDR3 has 16 residues.

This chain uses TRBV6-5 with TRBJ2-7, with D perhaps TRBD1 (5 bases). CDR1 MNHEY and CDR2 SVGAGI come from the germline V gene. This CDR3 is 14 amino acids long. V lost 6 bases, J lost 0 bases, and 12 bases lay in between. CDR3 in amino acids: CASSLTASSYEQYF. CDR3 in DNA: TGTGCCAGCAGCTTGACAGCTTCCTCCTACGAGCAGTACTTC.

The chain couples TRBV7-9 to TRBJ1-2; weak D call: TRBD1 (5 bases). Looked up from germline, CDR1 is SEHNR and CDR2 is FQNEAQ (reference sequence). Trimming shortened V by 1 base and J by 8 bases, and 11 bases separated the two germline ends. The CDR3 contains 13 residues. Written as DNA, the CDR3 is TGTGCCAGCAGCTTAGGCAGGGCGGGCGGCTACACCTTC. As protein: CASSLGRAGGYTF.

CDR3 amino acids: CASSDDRVTGYTF. The CDR3 region has the DNA TGTGCCAGCAGTGACGACAGGGTAACCGGCTACACCTTC. The gene calls are TRBV9 and TRBJ1-2; 7 bases match TRBD1. This CDR3 spans 13 amino acids. Trimming cost V 5 bases and J 8 bases; bases outside gene matches: 9. Germline-derived CDR1 and CDR2 are SGDLS and YYNGEE.

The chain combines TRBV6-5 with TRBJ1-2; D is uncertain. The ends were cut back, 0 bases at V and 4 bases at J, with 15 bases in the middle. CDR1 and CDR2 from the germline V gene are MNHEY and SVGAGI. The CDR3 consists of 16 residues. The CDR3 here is CASSYSNTPDFYGYTF. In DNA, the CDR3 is TGTGCCAGCAGTTACTCAAATACACCGGACTTCTATGGCTACACCTTC.

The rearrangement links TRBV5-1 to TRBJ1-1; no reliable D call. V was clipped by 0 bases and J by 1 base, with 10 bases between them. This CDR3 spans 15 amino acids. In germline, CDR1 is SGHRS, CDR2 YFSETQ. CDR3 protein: CASSLAPGENTEAFF. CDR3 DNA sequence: TGCGCCAGCAGCTTGGCCCCAGGAGAGAACACTGAAGCTTTCTTT.